The rows below give T cell receptor beta chains drawn from one sample of a study of OX40 agonist ivuxolimab in advanced cancers. Profiling relied on immunoSEQ multiplex PCR, and the TCRdb table lists in-frame clones only, not all of them. This table holds around 55,000 clones, 80% to 90% found once. Specimen: CD4+ or CD8+ T cells sorted from blood, collected in a trial of the OX40 agonist ivuxolimab. The receptors here all came from an adult with an advanced solid tumor such as melanoma, head and neck, liver or kidney cancer. CDR3s include the opening cysteine and the closing phenylalanine or tryptophan. D genes are given only for firm matches. Where a row states a size, it is once, few, many or the class of an expanded clone; other rows omit it.

>TRBJ2-1|NA|TRBV5-6|NA
CASSLVAHANEQFF
TGTGCCAGCAGCTTGGTGGCCCATGCAAATGAGCAGTTCTTC
>TRBJ2-2|NA|TRBV4-1|NA
CASSPGSGELFF
TGCGCCAGCAGCCCAGGCAGCGGGGAGCTGTTTTTT
>TRBJ1-6|NA|TRBV2|NA
CASSESRGGHVTPLHF
TGTGCCAGCAGTGAATCCCGGGGTGGGCACGTTACACCCCTCCACTTT
>TRBJ2-7|TRBD1|TRBV27|NA
CASSLGTGSFYEQYF
TGTGCCAGCAGTTTAGGGACAGGGAGTTTTTACGAGCAGTACTTC
>TRBJ1-6|TRBD1|TRBV4-3|NA
CASSQGTGGFSPLHF
TGCGCCAGCAGCCAAGGGACAGGGGGATTTTCACCCCTCCACTTT
>TRBJ2-1|NA|TRBV27|NA
CATKAGPSSHNEQFF
TGTGCCACGAAGGCGGGGCCCTCCTCCCACAATGAGCAGTTCTTC
>TRBJ2-3|NA|TRBV28|NA
CASSFGWELGIDTQYF
TGTGCCAGCAGTTTTGGGTGGGAGCTAGGTATAGATACGCAGTATTTT
>TRBJ2-7|TRBD2|TRBV6-9|NA
CASSASPFSGRVHEQYF
TGTGCCAGCAGCGCAAGCCCCTTTAGCGGGAGGGTACACGAGCAGTACTTC
>TRBJ1-3|NA|TRBV7-9|NA
CASSHRQERNTIYF
TGTGCCAGCAGCCACCGACAGGAAAGAAACACCATATATTTT
>TRBJ2-4|TRBD1|TRBV11-2|NA
CASALYGTARLAKNIQYF
TGTGCCAGCGCACTTTACGGGACAGCTAGACTAGCCAAAAACATTCAGTACTTC
>TRBJ2-2|TRBD2|TRBV7-2|NA
CASSPRLAVMELFF
TGTGCCAGCAGCCCACGACTAGCGGTTATGGAGCTGTTTTTT
>TRBJ1-2|NA|TRBV6-5|few
CASSYSMLRFAVYTF
TGTGCCAGCAGTTACTCGATGTTAAGGTTCGCGGTCTACACCTTC
>TRBJ1-2|TRBD1|TRBV28|few
CASSSTGGDGYTF
TGTGCCAGCAGTTCCACAGGGGGAGATGGCTACACCTTC
>TRBJ2-5|TRBD2|TRBV11-1|NA
CASSPPRTSPWTQYF
TGTGCCAGCAGCCCCCCCCGGACTAGCCCTTGGACCCAGTACTTC
>TRBJ2-1|TRBD1|TRBV18|NA
CASSGGQGARDEQFF
TGTGCCAGCTCAGGGGGACAGGGGGCGCGGGATGAGCAGTTCTTC
>TRBJ2-1|NA|TRBV14|once
CASSPRVGYNEQFF
TGTGCCAGCAGCCCGAGAGTGGGGTACAATGAGCAGTTCTTC
>TRBJ2-1|NA|TRBV6-1|once
CASSEAPFPEQFF
TGTGCCAGCAGTGAAGCCCCCTTCCCGGAGCAGTTCTTC
>TRBJ1-2|TRBD1|TRBV7-3|NA
CASSTFYDRASYTF
TGTGCCAGCAGCACCTTCTACGACAGGGCCTCCTACACCTTC
>TRBJ2-2|NA|TRBV4-1|NA
CASSQSRELGGELFF
TGCGCCAGCAGCCAATCCAGGGAATTGGGCGGGGAGCTGTTTTTT
>TRBJ1-2|TRBD1|TRBV30|NA
CAWSAGTGLYGYTF
TGTGCCTGGAGTGCCGGGACAGGCCTTTATGGCTACACCTTC
>TRBJ2-1|TRBD1|TRBV14|NA
CASSQRGLSSYNEQFF
TGTGCCAGCAGCCAAAGGGGGCTAAGCTCCTACAATGAGCAGTTCTTC
>TRBJ1-2|TRBD1|TRBV9|NA
CASSAVGTDYGYTF
TGTGCCAGCAGCGCTGTCGGGACAGACTATGGCTACACCTTC
>TRBJ2-6|TRBD1|TRBV19|NA
CASSGQGASGANVLTF
TGTGCCAGTTCGGGACAGGGGGCGTCTGGGGCCAACGTCCTGACTTTC
>TRBJ2-3|TRBD1|TRBV9|NA
CASSAGEGTGLTDTQYF
TGTGCCAGCAGCGCCGGGGAGGGGACAGGGTTGACAGATACGCAGTATTTT
>TRBJ2-5|NA|TRBV27|NA
CASSLSGDPAVETQYF
TGTGCCAGCAGTTTATCGGGTGACCCAGCGGTCGAGACCCAGTACTTC
>TRBJ1-1|TRBD1|TRBV19|NA
CASTAGQGAGEAFF
TGTGCCAGTACCGCCGGACAGGGGGCAGGGGAAGCTTTCTTT
>TRBJ2-7|TRBD1|TRBV5-4|NA
CASSLTGVNYEQYF
TGTGCCAGCAGCTTAACAGGGGTGAACTACGAGCAGTACTTC
>TRBJ2-5|TRBD2|TRBV10-3|NA
CAISESSTSGYIQTQYF
TGTGCCATCAGTGAGTCGTCGACTAGCGGCTATATACAGACCCAGTACTTC
>TRBJ2-2|TRBD1|TRBV9|NA
CASSGSRDRGNTGELFF
TGTGCCAGCAGCGGGTCCCGGGACAGGGGGAACACCGGGGAGCTGTTTTTT
>TRBJ1-1|TRBD1|TRBV7-8|NA
CASSLGPTGGRSTEAFF
TGTGCCAGCAGCTTAGGACCGACAGGGGGCAGGTCCACTGAAGCTTTCTTT
>TRBJ2-5|NA|TRBV6-5|NA
CASGPYLGGETQYF
TGTGCCAGCGGCCCTTATCTAGGCGGAGAGACCCAGTACTTC
>TRBJ2-7|NA|TRBV5-5|NA
CASSFRLAGTYEQYF
TGTGCCAGCAGCTTTAGGTTGGCCGGCACTTACGAGCAGTACTTC
>TRBJ2-7|TRBD2|TRBV2|NA
CASSLPGLGGEQYF
TGTGCCAGCAGCCTCCCGGGACTAGGGGGCGAGCAGTACTTC
>TRBJ2-1|NA|TRBV27|once
CASSFGSLDEQFF
TGTGCCAGCAGTTTCGGGAGTTTGGATGAGCAGTTCTTC
>TRBJ2-3|NA|TRBV5-6|once
CASSLGGEDHQQYF
TGTGCCAGCAGCTTGGGGGGGGAAGACCACCAGCAGTATTTT
>TRBJ2-3|NA|TRBV10-3|NA
CAISELATDTQYF
TGTGCCATCAGTGAGTTAGCCACAGATACGCAGTATTTT
>TRBJ2-7|TRBD2|TRBV13|NA
CASSFSGLGIQEQYF
TGTGCCAGCAGTTTCTCCGGACTAGGAATTCAGGAGCAGTACTTC
>TRBJ2-2|NA|TRBV29-1|NA
CSAQSVLANTGELFF
TGCAGCGCCCAATCGGTGCTCGCGAACACCGGGGAGCTGTTTTTT
>TRBJ1-2|NA|TRBV10-3|once
CAISESTGSDGYTF
TGTGCCATCAGTGAGTCGACAGGTTCTGATGGCTACACCTTC
>TRBJ2-5|NA|TRBV30|NA
CAWSSLDGETQYF
TGTGCCTGGAGTTCCCTCGACGGAGAGACCCAGTACTTC
>TRBJ2-2|NA|TRBV9|NA
CASSAGSTGELFF
TGTGCCAGCAGCGCGGGTAGCACCGGGGAGCTGTTTTTT
>TRBJ1-5|NA|TRBV6-6|NA
CASAEGGNSNQPQHF
TGTGCCAGCGCTGAGGGGGGAAATAGCAATCAGCCCCAGCATTTT